This T cell receptor beta chain was identified in a study of T cell repertoires in cytomegalovirus infection. Germline CDR1 is MNHEY and CDR2 is SVGAGI. The CDR3 runs 16 residues. TCRdb independently ran MiXCR on the reads; one entry per CDR3 protein. The sample comprises roughly 570,000 distinct CDR3 sequences, approximately 40% of which are singletons, and around 48% rests with the top ten. With regard to this clonotype: The antigen remains unidentified. Germline and junction disagree at one end, which may indicate a read error.

This chain uses TRBV6-5 with TRBJ1-5; the match to TRBD1 covers 8 bases. The origin of this receptor is a human donor in good health (CMV status not recorded). Some clones in this sample may be carry-over from other donors' samples. The sample consisted of cultured PBMCs, taken from culture after CMV antigen stimulation. As DNA, the CDR3 is TGTGCCAGCAGTCCCCAGGGGGCAGGGAGCAATCGGCCCCAGCATTTT. Amino acids: CASSPQGAGSNRPQHF.